The clone carrying this T cell receptor beta chain has more than one count but fewer than ten. The CDR3 totals 12 residues. Germline CDR1 and CDR2: SEHNR and FQNEAQ (reference sequence). The V and J ends lost 5 bases and 4 bases respectively, with 6 bases between them. This record comes from a study of regulatory T cells in long-lasting Graves disease. Regarding time point: newly diagnosed GD, antithyroid drugs for less than 3 months. Extracted RNA from PBMCs served as the source of the TCR library. Investigators prepared the TCR beta libraries by applying iRepertoire HTBI primers and Arm-PCR of CDR3 regions. TCRdb called the multiplex PCR reads again in MiXCR, with one record for every CDR3 protein. The data contain a few hundred thousand distinct CDR3 sequences, 12% of them singletons. Separately, the same data were catalogued under a study of T cells in Graves' hyperthyroidism and ophthalmopathy. That work adds: The model anticipated ophthalmopathy a median about six months pre-onset.

This receptor was obtained from a woman aged 18 to 35 with Graves disease. The rearrangement joins TRBV7-9 to TRBJ1-3; no clear D gene. Here the sequenced sample was peripheral blood mononuclear cells (PBMCs), taken at new diagnosis, from a patient treated with antithyroid drugs. The CDR3 sequence is CASSLKGNTIYF. Here the CDR3 DNA reads TGTGCCAGCAGCCTAAAGGGAAACACCATATATTTT.